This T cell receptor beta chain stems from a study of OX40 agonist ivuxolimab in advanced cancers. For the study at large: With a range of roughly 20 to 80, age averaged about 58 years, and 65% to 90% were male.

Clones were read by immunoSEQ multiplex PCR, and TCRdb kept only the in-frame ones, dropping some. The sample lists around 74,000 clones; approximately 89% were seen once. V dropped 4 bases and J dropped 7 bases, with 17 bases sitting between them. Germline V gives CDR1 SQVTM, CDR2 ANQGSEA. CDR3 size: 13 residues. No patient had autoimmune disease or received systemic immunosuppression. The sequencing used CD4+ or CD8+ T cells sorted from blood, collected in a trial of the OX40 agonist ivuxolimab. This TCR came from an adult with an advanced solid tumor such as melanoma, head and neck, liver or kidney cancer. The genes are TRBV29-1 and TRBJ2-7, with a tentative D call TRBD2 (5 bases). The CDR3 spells CSVAITGWREQYF. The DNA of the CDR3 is TGCAGCGTTGCAATAACGGGATGGAGGGAGCAGTACTTC.